This T cell receptor (beta chain) was identified in a study of PD-1 blockade in classical Hodgkin lymphoma. Study-level results: Compared with healthy donors, newly diagnosed patients reportedly showed lower baseline TCR diversity.

The CDR3 has 12 amino acids. V dropped 6 bases and J dropped 8 bases, with 12 bases sitting between them. The germline V gene has CDR1 MNHEY and CDR2 SMNVEV (reference sequence). Regarding this clone: No antigen is known for it.

Time point meaning: cycle 4 day 1 (C4D1), after less than seven weeks of nivolumab. Patients all relapsed after autologous stem cell transplantation, and there was variation in brentuximab vedotin exposure. Profiled with immunoSEQ multiplex PCR; TCRdb holds only in-frame clones, not every one. This table holds about 50,000 clones, around 76% found once. The rearrangement uses TRBV27 and TRBJ2-3; maybe TRBD2 (6 bases). This sequence originates from a human donor with classical Hodgkin lymphoma. The sequences come from peripheral blood mononuclear cells (PBMCs), collected before the fourth cycle of nivolumab. CDR3 DNA sequence: TGTGCCAGCAGCATCGGGAGTGGTACGCAGTATTTT. Translating gives CASSIGSGTQYF.